This TCR beta chain is drawn from a study of low-dose radiotherapy and immunotherapy resistance in tumors (dated by TCRdb to 2022 to 2024). In the study overall: In Cohort 1, each fraction delivered 0.5 Gy every 2 weeks, and the prescribed total PTV dose was 6.5 Gy. Patients in Cohort 2 were given 1 Gy per fraction every two weeks, for a total of 13 Gy across 26 weeks. Patients were given nivolumab as a 240 mg flat dose every two weeks and ipilimumab at 1 mg/kg every six weeks, with both drugs delivered intravenously. Cyclophosphamide 200 mg/m2 was administered intravenously every two weeks, one day before each radiation and immunotherapy administration. Starting on cycle 1 day 1, patients took 300 mg of aspirin by mouth once a day for four cycles. No randomization into treatment groups was done for the people taking part in the trial. Eight patients were included in the translational analysis, namely three from the first dose cohort plus the first five from the second dose cohort.

Between the V and J ends, shortened by 6 bases and 3 bases respectively, the junction contains 18 bases. The CDR3 starts with the cysteine, ends with the phenylalanine, and has 14 residues. This entry keeps only the CDR3 DNA: 42 bases, framed from base 1. The germline V gene encodes CDR1 DFQATT and CDR2 SNEGSKA (reference sequence). TCRdb shows the sequencer as Illumina HiSeq 2500. First-strand cDNA was synthesized using Superscript III and a set of TRAV- and TRBV-specific primers, so that both TCRalpha and TCRbeta chains were covered. TCRs were amplified with Phusion for approximately 18 PCR cycles, with a constant-region primer paired with the adapter attached to the V primers. Isolated mRNA was amplified with the MessageAmp II aRNA Amplification Kit, using a 16-hour in vitro transcription at 37°C. mRNA for TCR sequencing was isolated with the Dynabeads mRNA DIRECT Purification Kit. A second approximately 25-cycle Phusion PCR added indexed Illumina adapters, and products were purified with AMPure XP beads. The authors' pipeline ran thus. Using custom Perl scripts, TCR sequences encoding the same protein were pooled, out-of-frame sequences were removed, and the abundance of each clonotype was computed. TCR sequences supported by only a single read were excluded from analysis. The metrics used to describe the repertoires included Shannon entropy, Gini index, clonality, richness, and the frequency of TCRs shared between repertoires. The raw public data were reprocessed by TCRdb itself: fastp quality trimming at Q25, MiXCR clonotype calling, in-frame beta chains only. Rows matching on CDR3 protein sequence are summarized as one entry with the most common DNA and genes. The V and J calls shown here were made by TCRdb, not taken from the authors' results. The sample table lists tens of thousands of distinct CDR3 sequences, under 30% of them with a count of one. The ten largest clones represent roughly 5.6% of the sample.

Sample time point, as interpreted from the label and publication: before trial treatment. Donors were enrolled in RACIN, a single-arm phase I dose-escalation trial combining nivolumab, ipilimumab, aspirin, low-dose cyclophosphamide and low-dose radiotherapy. Patients were eligible if they had advanced solid tumors that were TIL-negative. In regard to this clonotype: Its specific antigen is unknown. Per-base qualities were not stored, and no clone one base away is much larger.

The sequence links TRBV20-1 to TRBJ2-7; 8 matching bases give a weak D call of TRBD1. The specimen comprised PBMCs, sampled before treatment. This receptor was obtained from a male donor with prostate cancer. This receptor has the CDR3 CSAPKQGGDYEQYF. The DNA sequence is as follows: TGCAGTGCACCCAAACAGGGGGGGGACTACGAGCAGTACTTC.